Each of the 19 T cell receptor beta chains below was sequenced from the same sample in a study of T cell changes during pregnancy in multiple sclerosis. Measured with immunoSEQ multiplex PCR; TCRdb has only the in-frame clones, and not every one. The table includes just under 95,000 clones, roughly 92% detected once. Source: peripheral blood, taken in the first trimester of pregnancy. Source of these receptors: a female donor with multiple sclerosis, enrolled in a pregnancy study.

V usage is TRBV4-2 and J usage is TRBJ2-5; D perhaps matches TRBD2 (5 bases). V lost 0 bases and J lost 6, with 11 bases in between. Germline V gene sequence: CDR1 LGHNA, CDR2 YNFKEQ. The CDR3 extends over 14 amino acids. CDR3 protein: CASSQDHGVKTQYF. The CDR3 region has the DNA TGTGCCAGCAGCCAAGATCACGGGGTTAAGACCCAGTACTTC.

The gene calls are TRBV28 and TRBJ1-3; 8 bases fit TRBD1. V gave up 5 bases and J gave up 4 bases; unmatched junction bases: 7. CDR3 length: 15 amino acids. CDR1 and CDR2 (germline): MDHEN, SYDVKM. The CDR3 DNA is TGTGCCAGCAGTCCGCGGACAGGGCCGGGAAACACCATATATTTT. Translation gives CASSPRTGPGNTIYF.

The CDR3 loop reads CASSTLPGQGGGETQYF. DNA for the CDR3: TGTGCCAGTAGTACTCTACCTGGACAGGGGGGAGGAGAGACCCAGTACTTC. The chain uses TRBV19 and TRBJ2-5, with 10 bases lining up with TRBD1. The germline V gene encodes CDR1 LNHDA and CDR2 SQIVND (reference sequence). CDR3 length: 17 residues. Trimming cost V 4 bases and J 4 bases; bases outside gene matches: 12. Combining the CDR3 with reference TRBV19 and TRBJ2-5 gives the whole variable domain DGGITQSPKYLFRKEGQNVTLSCEQNLNHDAMYWYRQDPGQGLRLIYYSQIVNDFQKGDIAEGYSVSREKKESFPLTVTSAQKNPTAFYLCASSTLPGQGGGETQYFGPGTRLLVL.

J is TRBJ2-2 and V is TRBV5-1, with D perhaps TRBD2 (6 bases). CDR1 and CDR2 (germline): SGHRS, YFSETQ. The CDR3 spans 16 residues. Trimming took off 4 bases at V and 0 bases at J, with 13 bases between the two ends. CDR3 in DNA: TGCGCCAGCAGCCAGACCCTAGCGACGAACACCGGGGAGCTGTTTTTT. Amino acid sequence: CASSQTLATNTGELFF.

The chain couples TRBV4-3 to TRBJ2-7, with D perhaps TRBD1 (6 bases). CDR1 and CDR2 from the germline V gene are LGHNA and YSLEER. This CDR3 has 15 amino acids. Trimming took 1 base from V and 5 from J, leaving 15 bases between them. The CDR3 sequence: CASSQVTGIGDEQYF. CDR3 DNA sequence: TGCGCCAGCAGCCAAGTAACAGGGATCGGCGACGAGCAGTACTTC.

The chain combines TRBV14 with TRBJ2-2; 12 bases map to TRBD2. CDR1 SGHDN and CDR2 FVKESK come from the germline V gene. With 4 bases clipped from V and 7 bases from J, the junction kept 13 bases outside the gene matches. This CDR3 is built from 18 residues. CDR3 region: CASSRKGQGLAGHGELFF. CDR3 in DNA: TGTGCCAGCAGCCGCAAAGGCCAGGGACTAGCGGGTCACGGGGAGCTGTTTTTT. Filled out from reference TRBV14 and TRBJ2-2, the complete variable domain reads EAGVTQFPSHSVIEKGQTVTLRCDPISGHDNLYWYRRVMGKEIKFLLHFVKESKQDESGMPNNRFLAERTGGTYSTLKVQPAELEDSGVYFCASSRKGQGLAGHGELFFGEGSRLTVL.

The gene calls are TRBV19 and TRBJ1-5; D gene ambiguous. Between the trimmed V and J ends, which lost 3 bases and 4 bases, there was a span of 10 bases. Germline CDR1 and CDR2: LNHDA and SQIVND (reference sequence). The length of the CDR3 is 14 residues. This CDR3 is CASSISDGNQPQHF. In DNA form, the CDR3 reads TGTGCCAGTAGTATTAGTGACGGGAATCAGCCCCAGCATTTT.

The table lists this clone with a count of one. The V gene is TRBV5-4, the J gene TRBJ2-5; tentative D call: TRBD2 (5 bases). The CDR3 is made up of 16 amino acids. V lost 3 bases, J lost 2 bases, and 17 bases lay in between. Germline V gene sequence: CDR1 SGHNT, CDR2 YYREEE (reference sequence). In nucleotides, the CDR3 is TGTGCCAGCAGCTCCCCTAGCCTTCTGATGCAAGAGACCCAGTACTTC. The encoded protein is CASSSPSLLMQETQYF.

V and J are TRBV7-9 and TRBJ2-7, with TRBD2 matching 11 bases. There are 18 residues in the CDR3. The germline V gene has CDR1 SEHNR and CDR2 FQNEAQ (reference sequence). The trim removed 1 base at V and 0 bases at J, leaving 8 bases unmatched. CDR3 coding DNA: TGTGCCAGCAGCTTAGTACTAGCGGGAGCCCCCAGCTCCTACGAGCAGTACTTC. Encoded protein: CASSLVLAGAPSSYEQYF.

This rearrangement joins TRBV19 to TRBJ2-5, with 14 bases lining up with TRBD2. Trimming cost V 5 bases and J 5 bases; bases outside gene matches: 7. Germline V gene lookup returns CDR1 LNHDA and CDR2 SQIVND (reference sequence). This CDR3 is built from 16 residues. CDR3 amino acids: CASSPGLAGASETQYF. CDR3 nucleotide sequence: TGTGCCAGTAGTCCGGGACTAGCGGGAGCCTCCGAGACCCAGTACTTC.

J is TRBJ1-1 and V is TRBV19; no clear D gene. Germline-derived CDR1 and CDR2 are LNHDA and SQIVND (reference sequence). The V gene lost 9 bases and the J gene lost 4 bases, with 12 bases spanning the gap. The CDR3 consists of 12 residues. The CDR3 bases are TGTGCCAGCAGGTATGAGGGCACTGAAGCTTTCTTT. It yields the protein CASRYEGTEAFF.

This clone was counted once. The V and J genes are TRBV28 and TRBJ2-1; D is ambiguous. Trimming pared 4 bases from V and 3 bases from J, leaving 25 bases between. The CDR3 covers 19 residues. CDR1 and CDR2 (germline): MDHEN, SYDVKM. Here the CDR3 reads CASSSSSPGVSINYNEQFF. The CDR3 DNA reads as TGTGCCAGCAGTTCCTCCTCACCCGGAGTCTCTATTAACTACAATGAGCAGTTCTTC.

The chain is built from TRBV10-3 and TRBJ2-7; D is possibly TRBD2 (6 bases). This CDR3 region has 14 residues. In germline, CDR1 is ENHRY, CDR2 SYGVKD. The V and J ends lost 10 bases and 7 bases respectively, with 23 bases between them. The CDR3 spells CATISLTGGGEQYF. In nucleotides, the CDR3 is TGTGCCACAATCTCCCTCACCGGGGGTGGTGAGCAGTACTTC.

The gene calls are TRBV10-2 and TRBJ2-7; 9 bases agree with TRBD2. The CDR3 is 16 amino acids. The trim removed 2 bases at V and 5 bases at J, leaving 10 bases unmatched. Germline V CDR1 and CDR2: WSHSY, SAAADI. Here the CDR3 reads CASSETRALAGNEQYF. The CDR3 DNA sequence: TGCGCCAGCAGTGAGACCCGGGCACTAGCGGGTAACGAGCAGTACTTC.

The chain is built from TRBV30 and TRBJ1-2; 7 nucleotides line up with TRBD1. CDR1 and CDR2 (germline): GTSNPN, SVGIG (reference sequence). The junction had 5 bases not matched to a gene; V was cut back by 1 base and J by 6 bases. This CDR3 comprises 13 residues. This CDR3 reads CAWSESRGNGYTF. In DNA, the CDR3 is TGTGCCTGGAGTGAATCCAGGGGGAATGGCTACACCTTC.

This clone was found once. The chain is built from TRBV2 and TRBJ1-1, with D perhaps TRBD1 (5 bases). This CDR3 has 16 residues. V lost 3 bases, J lost 3 bases, and 17 bases lay in between. The germline V gene encodes CDR1 SNHLY and CDR2 FYNNEI. CDR3 region: CASSDLAAGGDTEAFF. DNA for the CDR3: TGTGCCAGCAGTGATTTGGCAGCCGGGGGAGACACTGAAGCTTTCTTT.

The chain uses TRBV5-8 and TRBJ2-1; TRBD2 agrees at 8 bases. Germline CDR1 and CDR2: SGHTS and YDEGEE. The CDR3 contains 15 residues. With V trimmed by 4 bases and J by 5 bases, 8 bases remained unmatched. The CDR3 reads CASSRGLDPHNEQFF. For the CDR3, the DNA is TGTGCCAGCAGCCGGGGACTAGACCCCCACAATGAGCAGTTCTTC.

V is TRBV5-1 and J is TRBJ1-2; tentative D call: TRBD1 (6 bases). Trimming removed 0 bases at V and 2 bases at J, with 11 bases between. The CDR3 is 15 residues long. Germline assignment: CDR1 SGHRS and CDR2 YFSETQ. The CDR3 region is CASSLDWQGNYGYTF. CDR3 nucleotides: TGCGCCAGCAGCTTGGACTGGCAGGGGAACTATGGCTACACCTTC. The full variable domain, completed using reference TRBV5-1 and TRBJ1-2, is KAGVTQTPRYLIKTRGQQVTLSCSPISGHRSVSWYQQTPGQGLQFLFEYFSETQRNKGNFPGRFSGRQFSNSRSEMNVSTLELGDSALYLCASSLDWQGNYGYTFGSGTRLTVV.

The chain employs TRBV6-1 and TRBJ2-7; 9 positions match TRBD1. Trimming took 6 bases from V and 4 from J; bases not matched to a gene: 10. The CDR3 sequence is 15 residues long. Germline CDR1 is MNHNS and CDR2 is SASEGT. The CDR3 is CASSHNRGLNYEQYF. CDR3 sequence (DNA): TGTGCCAGCAGCCATAACAGGGGGCTAAATTACGAGCAGTACTTC.